This T cell receptor (beta chain) was found in a study of blood T cell repertoires in COVID-19. TCRdb's table, derived via immunoSEQ multiplex PCR, lists solely in-frame clones and lacks some. This sample has some 300,000 clones, with 80% to 90% found just once. Germline CDR1 reads MNHEY; CDR2 reads SVGEGT. This CDR3 has 15 amino acids. Trimming cost V 2 bases and J 7 bases; bases outside gene matches: 4. Sequencing used peripheral blood. This TCR was sampled from a woman in her forties or fifties with COVID-19, enrolled during active disease. This chain joins TRBV6-2 or TRBV6-3 and TRBJ1-5, with TRBD1 matching over 11 bases. The CDR3 sequence is CASSYPRTGGQPQHF. In DNA form, the CDR3 reads TGTGCCAGCAGTTACCCCCGGACAGGGGGCCAGCCCCAGCATTTT.